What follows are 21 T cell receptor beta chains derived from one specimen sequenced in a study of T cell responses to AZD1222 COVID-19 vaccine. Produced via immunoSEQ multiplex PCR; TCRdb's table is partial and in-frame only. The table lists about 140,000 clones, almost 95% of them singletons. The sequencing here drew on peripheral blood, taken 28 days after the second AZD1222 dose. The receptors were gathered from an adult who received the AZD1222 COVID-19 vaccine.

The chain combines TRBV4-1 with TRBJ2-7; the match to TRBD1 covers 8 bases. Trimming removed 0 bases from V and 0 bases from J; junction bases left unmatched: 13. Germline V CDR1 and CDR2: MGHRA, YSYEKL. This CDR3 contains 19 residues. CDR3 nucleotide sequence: TGCGCCAGCAGCCAAGAACGTTCCAGTCTCAGGGGGCTCTCCTACGAGCAGTACTTC. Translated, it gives CASSQERSSLRGLSYEQYF.

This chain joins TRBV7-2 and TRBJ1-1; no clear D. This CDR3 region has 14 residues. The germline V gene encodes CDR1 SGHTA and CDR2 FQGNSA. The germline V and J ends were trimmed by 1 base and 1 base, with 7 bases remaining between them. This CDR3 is CASSLVVTNTEAFF. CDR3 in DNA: TGTGCCAGCAGCTTAGTGGTGACGAACACTGAAGCTTTCTTT.

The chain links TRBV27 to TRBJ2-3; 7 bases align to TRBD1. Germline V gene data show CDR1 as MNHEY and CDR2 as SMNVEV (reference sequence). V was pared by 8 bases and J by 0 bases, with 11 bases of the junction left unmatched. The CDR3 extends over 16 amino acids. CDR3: CASSKYGTASTDTQYF. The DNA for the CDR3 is TGTGCCAGCTCGAAGTACGGGACAGCTAGCACAGATACGCAGTATTTT.

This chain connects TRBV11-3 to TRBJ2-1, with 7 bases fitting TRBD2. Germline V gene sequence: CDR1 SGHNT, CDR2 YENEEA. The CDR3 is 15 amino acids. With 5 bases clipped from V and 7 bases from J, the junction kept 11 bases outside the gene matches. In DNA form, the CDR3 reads TGTGCCAGCAGCCCAAGGGGAGGGTACTCAAATGAGCAGTTCTTC. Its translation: CASSPRGGYSNEQFF.

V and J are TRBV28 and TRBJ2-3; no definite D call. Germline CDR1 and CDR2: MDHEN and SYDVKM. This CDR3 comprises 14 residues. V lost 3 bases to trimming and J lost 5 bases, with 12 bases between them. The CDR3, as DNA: TGTGCCAGCAGTTTTGGTGGAACAATAGATACGCAGTATTTT. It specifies CASSFGGTIDTQYF.

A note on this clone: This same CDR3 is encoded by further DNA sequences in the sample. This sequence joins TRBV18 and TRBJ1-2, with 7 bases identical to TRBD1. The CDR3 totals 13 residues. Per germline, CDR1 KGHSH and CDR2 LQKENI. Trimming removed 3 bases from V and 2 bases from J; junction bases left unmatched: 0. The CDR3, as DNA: TGTGCCAGCTCACCGGGACAGAACTATGGCTACACCTTC. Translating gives CASSPGQNYGYTF.

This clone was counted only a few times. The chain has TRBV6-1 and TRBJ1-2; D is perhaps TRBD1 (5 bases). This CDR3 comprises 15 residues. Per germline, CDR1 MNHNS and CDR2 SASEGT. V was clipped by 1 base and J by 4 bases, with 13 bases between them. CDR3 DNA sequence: TGTGCCAGCAGTGAAGATCTGGCAGGGTCCTATGGCTACACCTTC. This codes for CASSEDLAGSYGYTF.

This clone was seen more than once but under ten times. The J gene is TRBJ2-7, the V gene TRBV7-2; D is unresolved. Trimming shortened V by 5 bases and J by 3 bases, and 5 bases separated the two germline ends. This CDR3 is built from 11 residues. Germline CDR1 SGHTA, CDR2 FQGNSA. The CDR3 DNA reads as TGTGCCAGCAGCCCAGACTACGAGCAGTACTTC. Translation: CASSPDYEQYF.

In DNA, the CDR3 is TGTGCCAGCAGAACAGGGGTTTCACCCCTCCACTTT. This gives the protein CASRTGVSPLHF. The V call is TRBV6-5, the J call TRBJ1-6, with 7 bases matching TRBD1. The V and J ends lost 6 bases and 9 bases, in that order; junction bases with no gene match: 2. The CDR3 extends over 12 amino acids. The germline V gene has CDR1 MNHEY and CDR2 SVGAGI.

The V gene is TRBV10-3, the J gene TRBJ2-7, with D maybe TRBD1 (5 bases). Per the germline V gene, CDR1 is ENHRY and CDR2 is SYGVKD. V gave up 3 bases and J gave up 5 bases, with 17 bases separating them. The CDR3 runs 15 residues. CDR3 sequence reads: CAISEILAGRNEQYF. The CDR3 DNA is TGTGCCATCAGTGAAATCTTGGCAGGGCGGAACGAGCAGTACTTC.

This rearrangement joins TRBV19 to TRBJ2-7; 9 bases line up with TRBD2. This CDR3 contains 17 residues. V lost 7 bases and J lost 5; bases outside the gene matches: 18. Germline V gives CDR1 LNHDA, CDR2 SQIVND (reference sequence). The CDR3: CASKSTSGSRVYHEQYF. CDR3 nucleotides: TGTGCCAGTAAATCAACTAGCGGGTCCCGCGTCTACCACGAGCAGTACTTC.

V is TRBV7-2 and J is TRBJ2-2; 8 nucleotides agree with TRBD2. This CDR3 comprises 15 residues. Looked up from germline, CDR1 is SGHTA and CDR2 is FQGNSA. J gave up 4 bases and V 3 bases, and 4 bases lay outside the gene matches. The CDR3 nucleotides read TGTGCCAGCAGCTTCAATGGACTAGCCACCGGGGAGCTGTTTTTT. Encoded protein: CASSFNGLATGELFF. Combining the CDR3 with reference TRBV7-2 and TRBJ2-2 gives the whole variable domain GAGVSQSPSNKVTEKGKDVELRCDPISGHTALYWYRQSLGQGLEFLIYFQGNSAPDKSGLPSDRFSAERTGGSVSTLTIQRTQQEDSAVYLCASSFNGLATGELFFGEGSRLTVL.

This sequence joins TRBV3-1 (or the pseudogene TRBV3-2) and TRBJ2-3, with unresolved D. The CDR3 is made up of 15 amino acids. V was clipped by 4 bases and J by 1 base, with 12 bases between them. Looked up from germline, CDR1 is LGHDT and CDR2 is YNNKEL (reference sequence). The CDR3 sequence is CASSLYRICTDTQYF. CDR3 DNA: TGTGCCAGCAGCCTATATAGGATCTGCACAGATACGCAGTATTTT.

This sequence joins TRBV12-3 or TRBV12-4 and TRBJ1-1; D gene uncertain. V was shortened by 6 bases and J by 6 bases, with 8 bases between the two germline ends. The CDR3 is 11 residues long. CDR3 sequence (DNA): TGTGCCAGCAGCCAACGCGCTGAAGCTTTCTTT. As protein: CASSQRAEAFF.

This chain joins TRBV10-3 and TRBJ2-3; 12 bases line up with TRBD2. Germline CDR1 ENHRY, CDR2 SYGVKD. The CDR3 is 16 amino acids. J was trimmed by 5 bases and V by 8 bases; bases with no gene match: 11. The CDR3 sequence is CAIGLSSGRVGDTQYF. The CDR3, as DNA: TGTGCCATCGGGCTGTCTAGCGGGAGGGTTGGAGATACGCAGTATTTT.

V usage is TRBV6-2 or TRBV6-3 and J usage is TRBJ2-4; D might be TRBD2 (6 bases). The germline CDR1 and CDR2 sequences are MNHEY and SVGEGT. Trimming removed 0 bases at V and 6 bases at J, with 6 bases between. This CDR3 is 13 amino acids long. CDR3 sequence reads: CASSYSGGNIQYF. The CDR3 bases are TGTGCCAGCAGTTACTCGGGGGGAAACATTCAGTACTTC.

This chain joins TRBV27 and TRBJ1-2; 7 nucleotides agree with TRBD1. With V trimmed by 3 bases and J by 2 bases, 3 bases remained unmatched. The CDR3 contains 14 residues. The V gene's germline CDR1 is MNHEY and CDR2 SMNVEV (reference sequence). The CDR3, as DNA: TGTGCCAGCAGTTTGTCCAGGGGGAACTATGGCTACACCTTC. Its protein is CASSLSRGNYGYTF.

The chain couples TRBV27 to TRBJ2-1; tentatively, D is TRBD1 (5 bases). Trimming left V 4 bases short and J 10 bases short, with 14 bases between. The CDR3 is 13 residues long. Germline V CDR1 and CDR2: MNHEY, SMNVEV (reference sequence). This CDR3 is CASSSPGISEQFF. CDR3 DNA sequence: TGTGCCAGCAGTTCTCCAGGGATATCCGAGCAGTTCTTC.

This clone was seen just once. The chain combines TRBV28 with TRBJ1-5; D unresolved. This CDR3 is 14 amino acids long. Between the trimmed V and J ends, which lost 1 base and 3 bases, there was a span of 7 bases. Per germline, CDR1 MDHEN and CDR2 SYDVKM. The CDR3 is CASSLLSTNQPQHF. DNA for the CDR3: TGTGCCAGCAGTTTATTGTCAACCAATCAGCCCCAGCATTTT.

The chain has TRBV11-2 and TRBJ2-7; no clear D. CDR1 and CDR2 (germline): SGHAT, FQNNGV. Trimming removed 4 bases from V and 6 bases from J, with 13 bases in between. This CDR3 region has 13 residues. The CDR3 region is CASSSGRTGEQYF. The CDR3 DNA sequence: TGTGCCAGCAGCTCCGGACGGACGGGCGAGCAGTACTTC.

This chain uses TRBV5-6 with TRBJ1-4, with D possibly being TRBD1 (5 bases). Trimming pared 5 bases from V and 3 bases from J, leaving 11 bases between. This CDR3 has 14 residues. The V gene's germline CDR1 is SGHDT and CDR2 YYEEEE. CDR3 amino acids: CASRLVGANEKLFF. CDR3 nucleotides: TGTGCCAGCAGGCTCGTGGGGGCTAATGAAAAACTGTTTTTT.